This is a list of T cell receptor beta chains from one sample in a study of beta chain features in type 1 diabetes. The method was immunoSEQ multiplex PCR; TCRdb's version includes in-frame clones alone and lacks a portion of them. The repertoire holds around 400,000 clones, with over 12% as singletons. Sequenced: naive CD4+ T cells from blood. The source of these receptors is a woman between 18 and 30 years old in good health. The CDR3 runs from the conserved cysteine through the conserved F or W. Fields, in order: V gene, clone size, D gene, J gene, CDR3 DNA, CDR3 protein. A D gene is named only where the DNA matches it firmly. Not all rows give a size; the values are once, few, many and, for expanded clones, a class.

V: TRBV19; size: -; D: TRBD1; J: TRBJ1-2; DNA: TGTGCCAGTAGTAGCCGTCCCGGGACAGGGGATCGCTACACCTTC; CDR3: CASSSRPGTGDRYTF
V: TRBV7-9; size: -; D: -; J: TRBJ2-4; DNA: TGTGCCAGCAGCTCACCCCTAGGGAGCGCCAAAAACATTCAGTACTTC; CDR3: CASSSPLGSAKNIQYF
V: TRBV18; size: -; D: TRBD1; J: TRBJ1-2; DNA: TGTGCCAGCTCACCGGGACAGGCGACTAACTATGGCTACACCTTC; CDR3: CASSPGQATNYGYTF
V: TRBV28; size: -; D: -; J: TRBJ1-1; DNA: TGTGCCAGCAGCCTCGGCGTCGGGAGCACTGAAGCTTTCTTT; CDR3: CASSLGVGSTEAFF
V: TRBV7-2; size: -; D: TRBD2; J: TRBJ2-5; DNA: TGTGCCAGCCAGGGACTAGCGGGGGAAGAGACCCAGTACTTC; CDR3: CASQGLAGEETQYF
V: TRBV18; size: few; D: TRBD1; J: TRBJ1-1; DNA: TGTGCCAGCTCAGAGGACAGGTCGACTGAAGCTTTCTTT; CDR3: CASSEDRSTEAFF
V: TRBV29-1; size: few; D: -; J: TRBJ1-2; DNA: TGCAGCGTTGGGCGGGCTAGGGATGGCTACACCTTC; CDR3: CSVGRARDGYTF
V: TRBV28; size: few; D: -; J: TRBJ2-1; DNA: TGTGCCAGCAGTTTTAAGCTTGATGAGCAGTTCTTC; CDR3: CASSFKLDEQFF
V: TRBV10-3; size: few; D: TRBD2; J: TRBJ2-1; DNA: TGTGCCATCAGTTCCGGGACTAGCGGGGAGCAGTTCTTC; CDR3: CAISSGTSGEQFF
V: TRBV18; size: few; D: TRBD2; J: TRBJ2-1; DNA: TGTGCCAGCTACTCTTGGACTAGCGGGAGGGCCGCGAAGGGTGAGCAGTTCTTC; CDR3: CASYSWTSGRAAKGEQFF
V: TRBV29-1; size: -; D: TRBD2; J: TRBJ2-7; DNA: TGCAGCGTTGAAGGACTAGCGGCCTACGAGCAGTACTTC; CDR3: CSVEGLAAYEQYF
V: TRBV9; size: -; D: -; J: TRBJ2-7; DNA: TGTGCCAGCAGCGTAGGGGGCTCCGCCTACGAGCAGTACTTC; CDR3: CASSVGGSAYEQYF
V: TRBV25-1; size: -; D: TRBD1; J: TRBJ1-5; DNA: TGTGCCAGCAGTGATTCCCAGGGGGCAGGGGGACAGCCCCAGCATTTT; CDR3: CASSDSQGAGGQPQHF
V: TRBV28; size: -; D: -; J: TRBJ2-1; DNA: TGTGCCAGCAGCTGGGCCGACCCAGACAATGAGCAGTTCTTC; CDR3: CASSWADPDNEQFF
V: TRBV6-5; size: once; D: -; J: TRBJ1-5; DNA: TGTGCCAGCAGTTACGGGCAGCCGAATCAGCCCCAGCATTTT; CDR3: CASSYGQPNQPQHF
V: TRBV29-1; size: -; D: TRBD1; J: TRBJ2-5; DNA: TGCAGCGCTGACAGGGGGCTTCATCAAGAGACCCAGTACTTC; CDR3: CSADRGLHQETQYF
V: TRBV11-2; size: few; D: TRBD1; J: TRBJ2-7; DNA: TGTGCCAGCAGCCCGCTGTCCGGGACAGTCGGTCTTCCGTACGAGCAGTACTTC; CDR3: CASSPLSGTVGLPYEQYF
V: TRBV25-1; size: -; D: -; J: TRBJ2-5; DNA: TGTGCCAGCAGTGCAGACATGGTGGGTGAGACCCAGTACTTC; CDR3: CASSADMVGETQYF
V: TRBV11-2; size: -; D: TRBD2; J: TRBJ2-1; DNA: TGTGCCAGCAGCTTAGGTAGCGGGTCCTACAATGAGCAGTTCTTC; CDR3: CASSLGSGSYNEQFF
V: TRBV29-1; size: -; D: -; J: TRBJ1-1; DNA: TGCAGCGTTGGGGAATGGGGGGTACGAGCAACTGAAGCTTTCTTT; CDR3: CSVGEWGVRATEAFF
V: TRBV7-2; size: few; D: -; J: TRBJ2-1; DNA: TGTGCCAGCAGCTTAGATAACTCGAACAATGAGCAGTTCTTC; CDR3: CASSLDNSNNEQFF
V: TRBV25-1; size: few; D: TRBD1; J: TRBJ2-3; DNA: TGTGCCAGCAGAGACAGGGGGCGGTGGGCAGATACGCAGTATTTT; CDR3: CASRDRGRWADTQYF
V: TRBV7-2; size: few; D: TRBD2; J: TRBJ2-5; DNA: TGTGCCAGCAGCCCTGCGGGGGGCATCGGGGAGACCCAGTACTTC; CDR3: CASSPAGGIGETQYF
V: TRBV7-2; size: few; D: TRBD2; J: TRBJ2-7; DNA: TGTGCCAGCAGCTCCGGGACTAGCGGGACCTACGAGCAGTACTTC; CDR3: CASSSGTSGTYEQYF
V: TRBV4-1; size: -; D: TRBD2; J: TRBJ2-7; DNA: TGCGCCAGCAGCCGAACCGGGACTACGAATTACGAGCAGTACTTC; CDR3: CASSRTGTTNYEQYF
V: TRBV19; size: -; D: TRBD2; J: TRBJ2-2; DNA: TGTGCCAGTAGATGGACTAGCGGGTCGAACACCGGGGAGCTGTTTTTT; CDR3: CASRWTSGSNTGELFF
V: TRBV2; size: few; D: TRBD1; J: TRBJ2-3; DNA: TGTGCCAGCAGTAGGACAGGACCCACAGATACGCAGTATTTT; CDR3: CASSRTGPTDTQYF
V: TRBV28; size: -; D: -; J: TRBJ1-2; DNA: TGTGCCAGCACACAGAGCTATGGCTACACCTTC; CDR3: CASTQSYGYTF
V: TRBV5-4; size: -; D: TRBD1; J: TRBJ2-1; DNA: TGTGCCAGCAGCTTGTGGAAGACAGGGAACGATGAGCAGTTCTTC; CDR3: CASSLWKTGNDEQFF
V: TRBV5-1; size: -; D: TRBD2; J: TRBJ2-7; DNA: TGCGCCAGCAGCCCCCTGGGCGGGGGTGACGAGCAGTACTTC; CDR3: CASSPLGGGDEQYF
V: TRBV5-4; size: few; D: TRBD2; J: TRBJ2-7; DNA: TGTGCCAGCAGCTCCTGGACTAGCGGGACCTCCTACGAGCAGTACTTC; CDR3: CASSSWTSGTSYEQYF
V: TRBV19; size: -; D: -; J: TRBJ2-6; DNA: TGTGCCAGTAGTATAGATCGTCAGTCCTCTTGGGCCAACGTCCTGACTTTC; CDR3: CASSIDRQSSWANVLTF
V: TRBV29-1; size: -; D: -; J: TRBJ2-1; DNA: TGCAGCGTTGACACTCGGAGCTCCTACAATGAGCAGTTCTTC; CDR3: CSVDTRSSYNEQFF
V: TRBV7-2; size: -; D: TRBD2; J: TRBJ2-5; DNA: TGTGCCAGCAGTCCCGTAGCGGGAGGATGGGAGACCCAGTACTTC; CDR3: CASSPVAGGWETQYF
V: TRBV7-9; size: -; D: TRBD1; J: TRBJ2-6; DNA: TGTGCCAGCAGCCCCGACAGGGCCGGGGCCAACGTCCTGACTTTC; CDR3: CASSPDRAGANVLTF
V: TRBV27; size: -; D: TRBD1; J: TRBJ1-2; DNA: TGTGCCAGCAGGCGGACAGGGCAAGCTGGCTACACCTTC; CDR3: CASRRTGQAGYTF
V: TRBV2; size: few; D: -; J: TRBJ1-4; DNA: TGTGCCAGCAGTGCAGGGAATAGTGAAAAACTGTTTTTT; CDR3: CASSAGNSEKLFF
V: TRBV11-3; size: -; D: -; J: TRBJ2-1; DNA: TGTGCCAGCAGCTTCAGCGGCGATGAGCAGTTCTTC; CDR3: CASSFSGDEQFF
V: TRBV6-5; size: few; D: -; J: TRBJ2-3; DNA: TGTGCCAGCAGACCTGGAGGGAGGCCAGATACGCAGTATTTT; CDR3: CASRPGGRPDTQYF
V: TRBV9; size: -; D: TRBD1; J: TRBJ1-5; DNA: TGTGCCAGCGGACAGGGTAAACAGCCCCAGCATTTT; CDR3: CASGQGKQPQHF
V: TRBV5-6; size: -; D: TRBD1; J: TRBJ2-5; DNA: TGTGCCAGCAGCGGGACAGACCAAGAGACCCAGTACTTC; CDR3: CASSGTDQETQYF
V: TRBV6-6; size: few; D: -; J: TRBJ1-2; DNA: TGTGCCAGCAGTACAGACGCTAACTATGGCTACACCTTC; CDR3: CASSTDANYGYTF
V: TRBV30; size: -; D: -; J: TRBJ2-7; DNA: TGTGCCTACAATGCCGGGGGAACCTACGAGCAGTACTTC; CDR3: CAYNAGGTYEQYF
V: TRBV5-1; size: -; D: -; J: TRBJ1-4; DNA: TGCGCCAGCCAAGCAGGGTCGGCTAATGAAAAACTGTTTTTT; CDR3: CASQAGSANEKLFF
V: TRBV30; size: few; D: TRBD2; J: TRBJ2-7; DNA: TGTGCCTGGAGTGGGCACGGGACTAGCGGGAGGACCTACGAGCAGTACTTC; CDR3: CAWSGHGTSGRTYEQYF
V: TRBV27; size: -; D: -; J: TRBJ2-5; DNA: TGTGCCAGCAGTACACTCCAGGGGGGAGAGACCCAGTACTTC; CDR3: CASSTLQGGETQYF
V: TRBV29-1; size: few; D: -; J: TRBJ2-3; DNA: TGCAGCGTTGAAGGGGCAGTTAGCACAGATACGCAGTATTTT; CDR3: CSVEGAVSTDTQYF
V: TRBV5-4; size: -; D: TRBD2; J: TRBJ2-1; DNA: TGTGCCAGCAGCTTGTATAGCGGGAGGGCCTACAATGAGCAGTTCTTC; CDR3: CASSLYSGRAYNEQFF
V: TRBV5-1; size: -; D: TRBD2; J: TRBJ2-7; DNA: TGCGCCAGCAGCTTGGCCTCAACTAGCGGGATTTCCTACGAGCAGTACTTC; CDR3: CASSLASTSGISYEQYF
V: TRBV15; size: -; D: -; J: TRBJ2-5; DNA: TGTGCCACCAGCAGAGGAGCTAAAGAGACCCAGTACTTC; CDR3: CATSRGAKETQYF
V: TRBV11-2; size: few; D: TRBD2; J: TRBJ2-1; DNA: TGTGCCAGCAGCCGTCGACTAGCGGGAGATGATGAGCAGTTCTTC; CDR3: CASSRRLAGDDEQFF
V: TRBV11-2; size: -; D: -; J: TRBJ2-4; DNA: TGTGCCAGCAGCTTAACGGCAGGGGCAACCAAAAACATTCAGTACTTC; CDR3: CASSLTAGATKNIQYF
V: TRBV4-3; size: few; D: TRBD2; J: TRBJ2-1; DNA: TGCGCCAGCAGCTTGACTAGCGTTCCCTACAATGAGCAGTTCTTC; CDR3: CASSLTSVPYNEQFF
V: TRBV27; size: few; D: -; J: TRBJ1-4; DNA: TGTGCCAGCAGTTTTGGGGGTGGCAGACTAGACGAAAAACTGTTTTTT; CDR3: CASSFGGGRLDEKLFF
V: TRBV7-9; size: -; D: -; J: TRBJ2-5; DNA: TGTGCCAGCAGCTTTGACTTGACAGGGAGGGAGACCCAGTACTTC; CDR3: CASSFDLTGRETQYF
V: TRBV28; size: -; D: -; J: TRBJ2-7; DNA: TGTGCCAGCAGAGGGTACGGGGACGAGCAGTACTTC; CDR3: CASRGYGDEQYF
V: TRBV11-2; size: few; D: TRBD2; J: TRBJ2-3; DNA: TGTGCCAGCAGCACCGGGACTAGCGGCACAGATACGCAGTATTTT; CDR3: CASSTGTSGTDTQYF